The source of this TCR beta chain is a study of T-cell memory formation after mild COVID-19. Overall study context: Largely donor-specific sequence clusters came from a couple of donors.

This CDR3 spans 15 amino acids. The V gene's germline CDR1 is DFQATT and CDR2 SNEGSKA (reference sequence). Trimming cost V 5 bases and J 7 bases, with 23 bases left between them. Findings and caveats of the study: Whether day 37 second-wave clones are SARS-CoV-2-specific was not confirmed. Shrinking CD4+ clones were chiefly CM and EM; CD8+ ones were chiefly EMRA. Clones contracting across day 15 to 85 had a balanced CD4/CD8 profile; later expanding clones leaned CD4+.

TCRdb ran MiXCR on the 5' RACE reads and lists one entry per CDR3 protein. Found here are a few hundred thousand distinct CDR3 sequences, about a sixth of them singletons; the top ten hold roughly 25%. To note about this clonotype: Its antigen is unknown. Since no conserved phenylalanine or tryptophan closes the CDR3, a read error is the likely cause.

This rearrangement joins TRBV20-1 to TRBJ2-5; D is possibly TRBD2 (7 bases). The sequencing input was PBMCs or a T cell subset sorted from them (not recorded which). This receptor was obtained from a man younger than 35 who had mild COVID-19 (a few samples of this study predate the infection). Cell type and time point are not known. CDR3 bases: TGCAGTGCTGGGCGTGGGGGGGCCACGTTCGGGACCCAGTACCAC. This translates into CSAGRGGATFGTQYH.